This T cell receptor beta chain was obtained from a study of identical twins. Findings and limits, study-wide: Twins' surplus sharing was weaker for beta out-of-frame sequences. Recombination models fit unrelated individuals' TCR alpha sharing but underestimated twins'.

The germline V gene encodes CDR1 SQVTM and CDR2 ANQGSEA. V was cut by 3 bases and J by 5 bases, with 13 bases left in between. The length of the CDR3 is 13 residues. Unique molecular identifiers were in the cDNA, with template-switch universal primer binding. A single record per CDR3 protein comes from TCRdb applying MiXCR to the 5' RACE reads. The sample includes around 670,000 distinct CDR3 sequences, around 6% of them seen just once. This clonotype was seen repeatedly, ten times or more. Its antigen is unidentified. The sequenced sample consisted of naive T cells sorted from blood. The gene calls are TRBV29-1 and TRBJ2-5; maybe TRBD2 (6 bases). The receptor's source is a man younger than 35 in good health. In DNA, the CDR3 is TGCAGCGTTGAGGCGGCGGCGGGGGAGACCCAGTACTTC. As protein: CSVEAAAGETQYF.